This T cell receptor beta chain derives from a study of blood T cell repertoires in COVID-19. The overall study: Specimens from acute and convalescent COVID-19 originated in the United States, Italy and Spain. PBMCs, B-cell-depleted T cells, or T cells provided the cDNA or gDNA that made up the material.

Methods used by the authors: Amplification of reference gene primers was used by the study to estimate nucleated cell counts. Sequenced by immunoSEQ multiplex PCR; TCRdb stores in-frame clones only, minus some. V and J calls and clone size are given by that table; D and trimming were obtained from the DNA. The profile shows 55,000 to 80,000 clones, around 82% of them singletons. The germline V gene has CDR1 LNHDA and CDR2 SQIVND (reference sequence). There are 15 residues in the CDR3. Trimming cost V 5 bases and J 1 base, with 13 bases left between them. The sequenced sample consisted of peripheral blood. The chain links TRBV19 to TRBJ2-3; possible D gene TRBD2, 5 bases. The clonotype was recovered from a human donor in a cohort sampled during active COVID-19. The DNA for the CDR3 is TGTGCCAGTAGTGGGCGGGTCTTAGGCACAGATACGCAGTATTTT. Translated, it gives CASSGRVLGTDTQYF.